This T cell receptor beta chain was profiled in a study of blood T cell repertoires in COVID-19. Study summary: Donors in the United States, Italy and Spain gave samples during acute or convalescent COVID-19. Sample material is recorded as cDNA or gDNA derived from T cells, B-cell-depleted T cells, or PBMCs.

Donors were grouped by their self-reported clinical history. Recovered participants had two consecutive negative NP/OP PCR tests, healthcare professional clearance, or symptom resolution. Clones were sequenced by immunoSEQ multiplex PCR, and TCRdb holds only the in-frame ones, with some missing. Of some 510,000 clones in the sample, around nine tenths were seen once. This clone occurred a few times. Trimming stripped 8 bases from V and 7 bases from J, with 26 bases between. The germline V gene has CDR1 MDHEN and CDR2 SYDVKM. The CDR3 sequence is 16 residues long. Sequencing used PBMCs or T cells enriched from blood (not recorded which). This clonotype was sampled from a woman aged 40 to 50 who had recovered from COVID-19. This sequence joins TRBV28 and TRBJ1-2, with D perhaps TRBD1 (5 bases). This CDR3 reads CASRTAAGTNQGGYTF. In DNA form, the CDR3 reads TGTGCCAGCCGGACGGCTGCAGGCACGAACCAGGGTGGCTACACCTTC.